A single sample gave rise to the 14 T cell receptor beta chains below, sequenced in a study of Graves' ophthalmopathy and Graves' hyperthyroidism. Amplification of the TCR beta CDR3 regions used RNA transcripts (as template). Investigators did first-round RT-PCR with HTBI primers, then second-round multiplex PCR. TCRdb re-called the multiplex PCR reads with MiXCR, one entry per CDR3 protein. The data contain about 220,000 distinct CDR3 sequences, 20% to 25% of them singletons. The sequencing sample was made of peripheral blood. These receptors all come from a woman between 45 and 60 years old with Graves' ophthalmopathy.

Ten or more counts support this clonotype. In DNA, the CDR3 is TGCAGTGCTAGGGTGCGGGAGGGCCCATACGAGCAGTACTTC. As protein: CSARVREGPYEQYF. This chain uses TRBV20-1 with TRBJ2-7, with 9 nucleotides matching TRBD2. Looked up from germline, CDR1 is DFQATT and CDR2 is SNEGSKA (reference sequence). The trim removed 3 bases at V and 4 bases at J, leaving 7 bases unmatched. This CDR3 is 14 amino acids long.

A few counts support this clonotype. J is TRBJ1-1 and V is TRBV28; D is possibly TRBD1 (5 bases). Germline CDR1 reads MDHEN; CDR2 reads SYDVKM. This CDR3 spans 14 amino acids. The V end lost 0 bases, the J end lost 3 bases, and 8 bases lay between the germline ends. The CDR3: CASSLWGGDTEAFF. The DNA of the CDR3 is TGTGCCAGCAGTTTATGGGGGGGGGACACTGAAGCTTTCTTT.

This clonotype was counted many times. The chain recombines TRBV4-2 with TRBJ2-7; TRBD2 agrees at 12 bases. CDR1 and CDR2 from the germline V gene are LGHNA and YNFKEQ. The CDR3 loop spans 14 amino acids. V shed 2 bases and J 5 bases; nucleotides not matched to a gene: 1. The CDR3 DNA reads TGTGCCAGCAGCCAACTAGCGGGAGGGGACGAGCAGTACTTC. Protein sequence: CASSQLAGGDEQYF.

The V and J genes are TRBV6-1 and TRBJ2-7; D is unclear. The CDR3 loop spans 12 amino acids. Trimming shortened V by 8 bases and J by 9 bases, and 17 bases separated the two germline ends. Per germline, CDR1 MNHNS and CDR2 SASEGT. The DNA of the CDR3 is TGTGCCAGCCGCGGTAATGAACCCATGCAGTACTTC. Its translation: CASRGNEPMQYF.

The chain is built from TRBV6-1 and TRBJ2-7, with a possible D match to TRBD2 (6 bases). Trimming stripped 6 bases from V and 2 bases from J, with 20 bases between. Per germline, CDR1 MNHNS and CDR2 SASEGT. The CDR3 sequence is 16 residues long. In DNA form, the CDR3 reads TGTGCCAGCAGGGGGCGGGGCGAACTAAAAGCCTACGAGCAGTACTTC. Translated, it gives CASRGRGELKAYEQYF.

The chain's CDR3 is CASGIPSGGNEQFF. CDR3 nucleotides: TGTGCTAGTGGTATACCTTCGGGGGGCAATGAGCAGTTCTTC. The chain employs TRBV12-5 and TRBJ2-1; 7 nucleotides agree with TRBD2. Unmatched junction bases numbered 7, after V lost 5 bases and J lost 6 bases. Germline values: CDR1 LGHNT, CDR2 FRNRAP. There are 14 residues in the CDR3.

This clonotype was recorded at least ten times. The rearrangement uses TRBV11-1 and TRBJ2-5; no clear D. This CDR3 is built from 14 residues. The V and J ends lost 3 bases and 2 bases respectively, with 10 bases between them. The germline gives CDR1 SGHAT, CDR2 FQDESV (reference sequence). For the CDR3, the DNA is TGTGCCAGCAGCTTTTCAGGCAGACAAGAGACCCAGTACTTC. Translating it yields CASSFSGRQETQYF.

This clonotype showed up many times. The chain recombines TRBV10-2 with TRBJ2-5; D gene unclear. This CDR3 is built from 12 residues. Germline loops: CDR1 WSHSY, CDR2 SAAADI. Between the trimmed V and J ends, which lost 3 bases and 4 bases, there was a span of 6 bases. The chain's CDR3 is CASSEYGETQYF. The CDR3 nucleotides are TGCGCCAGCAGTGAATATGGAGAGACCCAGTACTTC.

For this clonotype: At one boundary the junction diverges from the germline segment, which might be a read error. The chain uses TRBV5-3 and TRBJ2-5, with D maybe TRBD2 (5 bases). TRBV5-3 is designated an ORF whose function remains uncertain. The CDR3 contains 13 residues. CDR3 nucleotides: TGTGCCAGCAGCTTAGATAAGGTGGGGAGCCAGTACTTC. This gives the protein CASSLDKVGSQYF.

This clonotype was counted ten times or more. The V and J genes are TRBV15 and TRBJ1-5; D remains ambiguous. Germline V gene lookup returns CDR1 LNHNV and CDR2 YYDKDF (reference sequence). The CDR3 is 13 amino acids. V lost 9 bases to trimming and J lost 4 bases, with 13 bases between them. The CDR3 DNA reads TGTGCCACTCAGCCCCCGGGTAATCAGCCCCAGCATTTT. Its translation: CATQPPGNQPQHF.

In this sample, this clonotype turned up many times. The gene calls are TRBV7-2 and TRBJ1-2; D is ambiguous. Germline CDR1 is SGHTA and CDR2 is FQGNSA. The CDR3 runs to 14 residues. V dropped 1 base and J dropped 6 bases, with 12 bases sitting between them. CDR3 loop: CASSLEVGLDGYTF. CDR3 coding DNA: TGTGCCAGCAGCTTAGAGGTTGGTCTCGATGGCTACACCTTC.

This clonotype was observed many times. This chain connects TRBV6-1 to TRBJ1-6; D unclear. This CDR3 comprises 15 residues. V gave up 4 bases and J gave up 8 bases, with 15 bases separating them. CDR1 MNHNS and CDR2 SASEGT come from the germline V gene. The CDR3 DNA reads as TGTGCCAGCAGTGTGTTTAAGGGAATGGATTCACCCCTCCACTTT. Amino acid sequence: CASSVFKGMDSPLHF.

At least ten counts were recorded for this clonotype. The chain has TRBV29-1 and TRBJ2-5; the D gene is possibly TRBD2 (5 bases). With 8 bases removed from V and 4 bases from J, the gap between germline ends came to 14 bases. This CDR3 comprises 12 residues. CDR1 is SQVTM and CDR2 is ANQGSEA in the germline V gene. This chain's CDR3 is CSTQNEGETQYF. CDR3 nucleotide sequence: TGCAGCACACAGAATGAGGGAGAGACCCAGTACTTC.

This clonotype has at least ten counts. The genes are TRBV5-1 and TRBJ2-7, with D perhaps matching TRBD1 (6 bases). Deletions cut 2 bases from V and 3 bases from J, with 9 bases between. From germline, CDR1 is SGHRS and CDR2 YFSETQ. The CDR3 is 13 residues long. In nucleotides, the CDR3 is TGCGCCAGCAGCTTCGGACAGTACTACGAGCAGTACTTC. Residues: CASSFGQYYEQYF.